This T cell receptor beta chain appears in the sequencing data of a study of circulating and synovial CD4+ cells in juvenile arthritis. The protocol was immunoSEQ multiplex PCR, while the TCRdb copy is restricted to in-frame clones and leaves out a portion. The table has more than 30,000 clones, 80% to 95% seen once. Broader study findings: Traditional Vbeta family usage analysis missed the pathogenic-like versus bulk difference.

Comments on this clone: Its antigen is currently unknown.

CDR3 length equals 14 residues. V was clipped by 7 bases and J by 3 bases, with 15 bases between them. The germline V gene encodes CDR1 MNHNS and CDR2 SASEGT. The chain joins TRBV6-1 to TRBJ1-2; D is unresolved. The sequenced sample was CD4+ T cells from blood. This clonotype originated in a human donor with juvenile idiopathic arthritis. The CDR3 coding sequence is TGTGCCAGCATCACCGGGTGGGGAGACTATGGCTACACCTTC. Amino acids: CASITGWGDYGYTF.